The present T cell receptor (beta chain) was sequenced within a study of T cells after yellow fever vaccination. Study details: The authors prepared low-cell-number fractions using SMART-Seq v4 Ultra Low Input.

With 5 bases clipped from V and 6 bases from J, the junction kept 12 bases outside the gene matches. The germline gives CDR1 SEHNR, CDR2 FQNEAQ (reference sequence). This CDR3 has 15 amino acids. Study-level points and caveats: Relatively few clonotypes were ones that appeared in both CD4 and CD8 compartments. Subsequent to the booster, the majority of primary-vaccination clones reappeared (around 96% CD4, 85% to 90% CD8).

MiXCR, applied by TCRdb to the 5' RACE reads, yields one record per CDR3 protein. The sample comprises around 250,000 distinct CDR3 sequences, about 7.1% of which are singletons, and about 0.85% rests with the top ten. Notes on this clonotype: Its antigen is undetermined.

Sequencing used CD4+ T cells sorted from PBMCs, obtained 15 days after the yellow fever booster vaccination. The TCR comes from a man aged 30-40 years who received the YFV17D yellow fever vaccine. The V gene is TRBV7-9, the J gene TRBJ2-7, with 8 nucleotides matching TRBD1. CDR3 DNA sequence: TGTGCCAGCAGCCCCAGTAGACAGGGGCCTGGCGAGCAGTACTTC. This encodes CASSPSRQGPGEQYF.